This T cell receptor beta chain was sequenced during a study of T cell responses to AZD1222 COVID-19 vaccine. For the study at large: Pooled samples include second doses given at about 4 or 12 weeks. Study-wide results and caveats: Mostly white British, mostly female donors; authors suggested clonal diversity may be underestimated. Compared with day 0, the breadth and depth of the Spike-specific TCR repertoire rose significantly after two doses of AZD1222. It was only 6 or 7 AZD1222 recipients who were seropositive at baseline.

CDR3 length equals 12 residues. V was clipped by 8 bases and J by 4 bases, with 14 bases between them. Germline values: CDR1 GTSNPN, CDR2 SVGIG (reference sequence). Profiling relied on immunoSEQ multiplex PCR, and the TCRdb table lists in-frame clones only, not all of them. This sample carries 100,000 or so clones, around nine tenths of them seen once, and the ten largest clones take approximately 10%. A word on this clone: The antigen remains unidentified.

The clonotype was recovered from an adult in good health. The sequences come from peripheral blood, collected on day 0 of AZD1222 vaccination. This chain joins TRBV30 and TRBJ1-2; possible D gene TRBD1, 5 bases. The DNA for the CDR3 is TGTGCCACAAAACCCCAGGGCTATGGCTACACCTTC. The encoded protein is CATKPQGYGYTF.